These 15 T cell receptor beta chains were all obtained from the same sample, sequenced in a study of CD8 T cells in ankylosing spondylitis (dated by TCRdb to 2016 to 2017). These receptors' targets are unknown. Libraries were constructed by 5' RACE. The sequencing machine was an Illumina HiSeq 2500. The raw public data were reprocessed by TCRdb itself: fastp quality trimming at Q25, MiXCR clonotype calling, in-frame beta chains only. Rows are unified per CDR3 protein, each entry keeping the most common DNA and genes. The sample table records roughly 370,000 distinct CDR3 sequences; 20% to 25% of these occur just once. About 16% of the sample is taken by the ten largest. The investigation overall reported the following: Blood from ankylosing spondylitis patients appeared to be characterized by a TCR beta motif composed of eight highly homologous amino acid variants.

The sequenced sample consisted of blood, either unsorted or a sorted T cell fraction (not recorded which). The receptors shown here come from a male donor with ankylosing spondylitis.

The chain combines TRBV20-1 with TRBJ1-1; D remains ambiguous. The length of the CDR3 is 11 residues. Germline CDR1 is DFQATT and CDR2 is SNEGSKA (reference sequence). The CDR3 loop reads CSAGENTEAFF. DNA of the CDR3: TGCAGCGCCGGGGAGAACACTGAAGCTTTCTTT.

The V call is TRBV10-3, the J call TRBJ2-1; TRBD2 might be the D (6 bases). Germline CDR1 ENHRY, CDR2 SYGVKD. The CDR3 has 13 residues. V gave up 5 bases and J gave up 7 bases, with 12 bases separating them. CDR3 sequence: CAISPRLVNEQFF. The DNA for the CDR3 is TGTGCCATCAGTCCCCGACTAGTAAATGAGCAGTTCTTC.

The V gene is TRBV27, the J gene TRBJ1-1, with D hard to call. The germline CDR1 and CDR2 sequences are MNHEY and SMNVEV (reference sequence). This CDR3 region has 12 residues. Trimming took off 7 bases at V and 5 bases at J, with 11 bases between the two ends. The CDR3 is CASNGLGTEAFF. In DNA form, the CDR3 reads TGTGCCAGCAACGGACTAGGGACTGAAGCTTTCTTT.

The chain couples TRBV18 to TRBJ2-7; 12 positions agree with TRBD2. V shed 8 bases and J 3 bases; nucleotides not matched to a gene: 11. The CDR3 covers 16 residues. Germline V gene data show CDR1 as KGHSH and CDR2 as LQKENI. Written as DNA, the CDR3 is TGTGCCAGCACCTTCACCCGACTAGCGGGAGACTACGAGCAGTACTTC. It is translated as CASTFTRLAGDYEQYF.

This clonotype showed up just a few times. This chain links TRBV10-3 with TRBJ2-1; 7 bases agree with TRBD1. V lost 6 bases to trimming and J lost 4 bases; unmatched junction nucleotides: 6. Germline V gene data show CDR1 as ENHRY and CDR2 as SYGVKD. The CDR3 is made up of 14 amino acids. The DNA for the CDR3 is TGTGCCATCAGCAAAAGACAGGGTTACAATGAGCAGTTCTTC. This encodes CAISKRQGYNEQFF.

This clonotype was seen at least ten times. The junction departs from germline at one end; a sequencing error may be responsible. The chain recombines TRBV5-1 with TRBJ1-1; maybe TRBD1 (5 bases). The CDR3 contains 14 residues. Germline loops: CDR1 SGHRS, CDR2 YFSETQ. This CDR3 is CASSPGTANTEAFF. DNA for the CDR3: TGTGCCAGCAGCCCCGGGACGGCGAACACTGAAGCTTTCTTT.

DNA for the CDR3: TGTGCCAGCAGCTCCCCCCCCGGGGGCGGCTACACCTTC. As protein: CASSSPPGGGYTF. The V and J genes are TRBV7-2 and TRBJ1-2, with a weak D call TRBD1 (6 bases). The CDR3 is 13 amino acids. V was shortened by 4 bases and J by 8 bases, with 14 bases between the two germline ends. CDR1 and CDR2 from the germline V gene are SGHTA and FQGNSA.

This clonotype was found a few times. V is TRBV11-1 and J is TRBJ2-1; D possibly corresponds to TRBD2 (5 bases). V lost 1 base, J lost 4 bases, and 11 bases lay in between. Germline loops: CDR1 SGHAT, CDR2 FQDESV (reference sequence). CDR3 length: 15 amino acids. The CDR3 protein is CASSLGRDGYNEQFF. The CDR3 bases are TGTGCCAGCAGCTTAGGACGGGATGGGTACAATGAGCAGTTCTTC.

This chain uses TRBV10-3 with TRBJ1-1; no clear D gene. The V and J ends lost 3 bases and 2 bases respectively, with 7 bases between them. There are 13 residues in the CDR3. The germline V gene has CDR1 ENHRY and CDR2 SYGVKD. The CDR3 DNA sequence: TGTGCCATCAGTGATAATCCAAACACTGAAGCTTTCTTT. The encoded protein is CAISDNPNTEAFF.

The chain joins TRBV12-3 or TRBV12-4 to TRBJ2-1; 16 positions agree with TRBD2. The CDR3 runs to 20 residues. The ends lost 3 bases at V and 2 bases at J; junction bases unmatched: 10. The CDR3 protein is CASSLTPGLAGGRTYNEQFF. The CDR3 DNA reads TGTGCCAGCAGTTTGACCCCGGGACTAGCGGGAGGGAGGACCTACAATGAGCAGTTCTTC.

The chain couples TRBV9 to TRBJ2-7; TRBD1 matches at 7 bases. CDR3 length equals 14 residues. Trimming took 3 bases from V and 5 from J; bases not matched to a gene: 8. Germline CDR1 SGDLS, CDR2 YYNGEE. The CDR3 is CASSDTGTAHEQYF. The CDR3 DNA follows: TGTGCCAGCAGCGATACCGGGACAGCCCACGAGCAGTACTTC.

This clonotype came up many times. This chain joins TRBV20-1 and TRBJ1-2, with D perhaps matching TRBD1 (6 bases). The V end was cut by 0 bases, the J end by 5 bases, with 16 bases between. CDR3 length: 15 residues. Germline V gene sequence: CDR1 DFQATT, CDR2 SNEGSKA (reference sequence). The CDR3 nucleotides read TGCAGTGCTAGAGATCCCGAGAACAGGGTTTATGGCTACACCTTC. Amino acids: CSARDPENRVYGYTF.

This clonotype was observed many times. This chain links TRBV29-1 with TRBJ2-3; the match to TRBD2 covers 9 bases. This CDR3 contains 13 residues. The germline gives CDR1 SQVTM, CDR2 ANQGSEA. After removal of 7 bases from V and 0 bases from J, the junction contained 2 bases not matched to a gene. The CDR3 here is CSELAGSTDTQYF. The DNA of the CDR3 is TGCAGCGAGCTAGCGGGGAGCACAGATACGCAGTATTTT.

The chain combines TRBV12-3 or TRBV12-4 with TRBJ2-5; D gene ambiguous. CDR3 size: 13 residues. Between the trimmed V and J ends, which lost 5 bases and 4 bases, there was a span of 11 bases. CDR3 residues: CASSLQIRETQYF. The CDR3 DNA reads as TGTGCCAGCAGTCTTCAGATTCGAGAGACCCAGTACTTC.

The table lists this clonotype with many counts. V and J are TRBV15 and TRBJ2-3; 13 bases are a match to TRBD2. There are 17 residues in the CDR3. Germline CDR1 and CDR2: LNHNV and YYDKDF (reference sequence). The J segment lost 4 bases and the V segment lost 1 base, leaving 5 bases of the junction unmatched. This CDR3 reads CATSRGGTSGKADTQYF. The CDR3 DNA follows: TGTGCCACCAGCAGAGGAGGGACTAGCGGGAAGGCAGATACGCAGTATTTT.